This is a list of T cell receptor beta chains from one sample in a study of blood T cell repertoires in COVID-19. Only in-frame clones appear in the TCRdb table, and some are missing; sequencing was by immunoSEQ multiplex PCR. The table records roughly 280,000 clones, roughly 90% of them present only once. Sequenced sample: peripheral blood. Receptors originate from a man aged 25-45 years with active or convalescent COVID-19. CDR3s include the opening cysteine and the closing phenylalanine or tryptophan. The order of the fields is CDR3 protein, J gene, V gene.

CASSQEDRGRTNEQFF	TRBJ2-1	TRBV3-1/TRBV3-2
CASSASLGGTDTQYF	TRBJ2-3	TRBV2
CASWDINTEAFF	TRBJ1-1	TRBV18
CASSRDTTGELFF	TRBJ2-2	TRBV2
CASSERVGGVTYNSPLHF	TRBJ1-6	TRBV2
CASSLVQGATGELFF	TRBJ2-2	TRBV7-9
CASSAFLSATLTGELFF	TRBJ2-2	TRBV2
CATREGAGNQPQHF	TRBJ1-5	TRBV7-2
CASRAGQVNQPQHF	TRBJ1-5	TRBV19
CAISYRGGDGYTF	TRBJ1-2	TRBV10-3
CASSLSVAGNYEQYF	TRBJ2-7	TRBV7-9
CASSAELAGGKETQYF	TRBJ2-5	TRBV7-2
CAWSPGGANYGYTF	TRBJ1-2	TRBV30
CASSPGQGLLEAFF	TRBJ1-1	TRBV27
CAWSGRGLMNTEAFF	TRBJ1-1	TRBV30
CSATPGGAAYGYTF	TRBJ1-2	TRBV29-1
CASSLGSRYQETQYF	TRBJ2-5	TRBV7-8
CASSHQGSYEQYF	TRBJ2-7	TRBV4-3
CASSLDNNQPQHF	TRBJ1-5	TRBV5-6
CASSQGRVRNTEAFF	TRBJ1-1	TRBV5-5
CASSFGYSPLHF	TRBJ1-6	TRBV12-3/TRBV12-4
CASSLGGITGELFF	TRBJ2-2	TRBV7-3
CASRPLLPSPLPNSPLHF	TRBJ1-6	TRBV27
CASSRQGLNTGELFF	TRBJ2-2	TRBV2
CASSHRQKVNSPLHF	TRBJ1-6	TRBV3-1/TRBV3-2
CASSQERHTNTEAFF	TRBJ1-1	TRBV4-1
CASSENWQSGSGELFF	TRBJ2-2	TRBV6-1
CASSRVTGEGNEKLFF	TRBJ1-4	TRBV4-1
CASSYSRGQGSTQYF	TRBJ2-5	TRBV6-5
CASSLRTSGTDTQYF	TRBJ2-3	TRBV5-1
CASSILQYNQPQHF	TRBJ1-5	TRBV19